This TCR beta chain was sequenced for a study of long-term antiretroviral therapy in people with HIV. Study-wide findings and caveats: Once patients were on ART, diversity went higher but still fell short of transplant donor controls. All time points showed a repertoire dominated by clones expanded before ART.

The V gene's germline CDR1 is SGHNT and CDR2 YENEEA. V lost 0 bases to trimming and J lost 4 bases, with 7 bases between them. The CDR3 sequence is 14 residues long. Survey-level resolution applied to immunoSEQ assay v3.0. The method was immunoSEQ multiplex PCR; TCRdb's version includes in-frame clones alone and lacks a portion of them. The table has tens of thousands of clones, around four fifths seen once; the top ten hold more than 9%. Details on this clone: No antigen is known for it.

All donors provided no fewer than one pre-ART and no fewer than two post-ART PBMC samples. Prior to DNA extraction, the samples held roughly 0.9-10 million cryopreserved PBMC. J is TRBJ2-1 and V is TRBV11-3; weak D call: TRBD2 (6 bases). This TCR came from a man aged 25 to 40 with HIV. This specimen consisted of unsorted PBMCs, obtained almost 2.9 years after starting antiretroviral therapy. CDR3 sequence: CASSLEGLYNEQFF. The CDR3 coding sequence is TGTGCCAGCAGCTTAGAAGGACTATACAATGAGCAGTTCTTC.